The rows below give T cell receptor beta chains drawn from one sample of a study of sequential checkpoint blockade in melanoma. TCRdb's table, derived via immunoSEQ multiplex PCR, lists solely in-frame clones and lacks some. The repertoire consists of roughly 16,000 clones, with approximately 70% occurring once and the leading ten covering more than 9.5%. Specimen: CD8+ T cells sorted from blood (inferred from file names), collected from a patient given nivolumab and ipilimumab in sequence. All receptors come from a human donor with melanoma. CDR3s include the opening cysteine and the closing phenylalanine or tryptophan. D genes are given only for firm matches. Expanded clones are given a class, and other clones once, few, many or no size at all.

NA | TRBD1 | 16 | TRBJ2-4 | TRBV9 | CASSADAGTGKNIQYF | TGTGCCAGCAGCGCAGATGCTGGGACAGGCAAAAACATTCAGTACTTC
NA | NA | 12 | TRBJ2-1 | TRBV7-9 | CASSLAQEGQFF | TGTGCCAGCAGCTTAGCGCAGGAGGGGCAGTTCTTC
few | NA | 14 | TRBJ1-5 | TRBV6-1 | CASSLGLSNQPQHF | TGTGCCAGCAGTCTGGGACTCAGCAATCAGCCCCAGCATTTT
NA | NA | 16 | TRBJ1-2 | TRBV4-3 | CASSQENVGARYGYTF | TGCGCCAGCAGCCAAGAAAATGTGGGGGCCCGCTATGGCTACACCTTC
NA | TRBD2 | 17 | TRBJ2-1 | TRBV10-1 | CASSSVAGAGSYNEQFF | TGCGCCAGCTCGTCTGTAGCGGGAGCAGGCTCCTACAATGAGCAGTTCTTC
NA | TRBD1 | 15 | TRBJ2-7 | TRBV28 | CASTGEGARGHEQYF | TGTGCCAGCACCGGAGAGGGGGCGCGTGGGCACGAGCAGTACTTC
NA | TRBD2 | 14 | TRBJ2-7 | TRBV9 | CASSVSGGKDEQYF | TGTGCCAGCAGCGTTAGCGGGGGGAAGGACGAGCAGTACTTC
NA | NA | 15 | TRBJ2-5 | TRBV15 | CATSREPERMETQYF | TGTGCCACCAGCAGAGAGCCCGAGCGTATGGAGACCCAGTACTTC
NA | NA | 13 | TRBJ2-5 | TRBV7-9 | CASSSGLQETQYF | TGTGCCAGCAGCTCGGGACTTCAAGAGACCCAGTACTTC
few | NA | 15 | TRBJ1-1 | TRBV4-1 | CASSQSDRPNTEAFF | TGCGCCAGCAGCCAATCTGACAGGCCGAACACTGAAGCTTTCTTT
NA | TRBD1 | 15 | TRBJ2-7 | TRBV4-3 | CASSQRDRDIDEQYF | TGCGCCAGCAGCCAGAGGGACAGGGATATTGACGAGCAGTACTTC
NA | NA | 16 | TRBJ1-1 | TRBV7-9 | CASSSSRGGEYPEAFF | TGTGCCAGCAGCTCATCGAGGGGGGGCGAGTACCCTGAAGCTTTCTTT
large | TRBD1 | 14 | TRBJ2-1 | TRBV12-5 | CASGLQGELNEQFF | TGTGCTAGTGGTTTGCAGGGGGAGCTCAATGAGCAGTTCTTC
NA | NA | 15 | TRBJ2-1 | TRBV4-3 | CASSQPGRWDNEQFF | TGCGCCAGCAGCCAACCAGGGAGGTGGGACAATGAGCAGTTCTTC
NA | TRBD1 | 17 | TRBJ2-2 | TRBV7-3 | CASSSPRDRENTGELFF | TGTGCCAGCAGCTCCCCCCGGGACAGGGAGAACACCGGGGAGCTGTTTTTT
NA | NA | 14 | TRBJ1-1 | TRBV30 | CACEGTGLRPGAFF | TGTGCCTGCGAAGGAACGGGACTCCGGCCAGGAGCTTTCTTT
NA | TRBD1 | 15 | TRBJ2-7 | TRBV4-3 | CASSQVGQGASEQYF | TGCGCCAGCAGCCAAGTTGGACAGGGGGCTTCCGAGCAGTACTTC
NA | TRBD2 | 17 | TRBJ2-5 | TRBV11-2 | CASSLVRTSGGQETQYF | TGTGCCAGCAGCTTAGTTAGGACTAGCGGGGGCCAAGAGACCCAGTACTTC
NA | TRBD1 | 17 | TRBJ2-3 | TRBV7-3 | CASSSSRDRSGGDTQYF | TGTGCCAGCAGCTCCTCTCGGGACAGGTCCGGAGGGGATACGCAGTATTTT
NA | NA | 15 | TRBJ1-1 | TRBV7-9 | CASSPPVGQDTEAFF | TGTGCCAGCAGCCCCCCAGTGGGGCAGGACACTGAAGCTTTCTTT
NA | TRBD2 | 15 | TRBJ2-3 | TRBV27 | CASNTAGALGDTQYF | TGTGCCAGCAACACAGCGGGAGCGCTGGGGGATACGCAGTATTTT
NA | NA | 15 | TRBJ1-1 | TRBV11-3 | CASSLAVRDLREAFF | TGTGCCAGCAGCTTAGCAGTTCGGGATCTGAGGGAAGCTTTCTTT
NA | TRBD1 | 14 | TRBJ2-7 | TRBV4-2 | CASSPGQGGYEQYF | TGTGCCAGCAGCCCGGGACAGGGAGGGTACGAGCAGTACTTC
few | NA | 16 | TRBJ2-7 | TRBV4-1 | CASSQDSTGSSYEQYF | TGCGCCAGCAGCCAGGACTCCACAGGGAGCTCCTACGAGCAGTACTTC
NA | TRBD2 | 17 | TRBJ2-1 | TRBV30 | CASKEREGRGYYNEQFF | TGTGCCTCGAAGGAGCGGGAGGGCCGAGGCTACTACAATGAGCAGTTCTTC
few | NA | 16 | TRBJ2-6 | TRBV4-3 | CASSQEEGTGANVLTF | TGCGCCAGCAGCCAAGAGGAGGGGACTGGGGCCAACGTCCTGACTTTC
medium-sized | NA | 13 | TRBJ1-1 | TRBV5-6 | CASSPGPNGGAFF | TGTGCCAGCAGCCCGGGCCCCAACGGGGGAGCTTTCTTT
NA | NA | 15 | TRBJ2-7 | TRBV4-3 | CASSQDSQELYEQYF | TGCGCCAGCAGCCAAGACAGCCAGGAACTCTACGAGCAGTACTTC
NA | NA | 15 | TRBJ1-5 | TRBV21-1 | CASSTDRVLDQPQHF | TGTGCCAGCAGCACGGACAGGGTCCTAGATCAGCCCCAGCATTTT
NA | TRBD1 | 13 | TRBJ2-1 | TRBV6-4 | CASSDSDRGEQFF | TGTGCCAGCAGTGACTCGGACAGGGGTGAGCAGTTCTTC
NA | TRBD1 | 16 | TRBJ1-2 | TRBV9 | CASSASGTGANYGYTF | TGTGCCAGCAGCGCCTCCGGGACAGGGGCTAACTATGGCTACACCTTC
NA | NA | 15 | TRBJ2-7 | TRBV7-8 | CASSESGDSAYEQYF | TGTGCCAGCAGCGAATCCGGCGACTCAGCCTACGAGCAGTACTTC
NA | NA | 13 | TRBJ2-7 | TRBV9 | CASSVEDTYEQYF | TGTGCCAGCAGCGTAGAGGACACCTACGAGCAGTACTTC
NA | NA | 13 | TRBJ2-2 | TRBV29-1 | CSVRGGDAGELFF | TGCAGCGTGAGAGGGGGGGATGCCGGGGAGCTGTTTTTT